A selection of T cell receptor beta chains follows, all from one sample in a study of regulatory T cells in long-lasting Graves disease. TCRdb re-analysed the multiplex PCR reads in MiXCR, keeping a single row per CDR3 protein. The table lists a few hundred thousand distinct CDR3 sequences, 12% to 15% of them singletons. The same specimen was also included in a second study, on T cells in Graves' hyperthyroidism and ophthalmopathy.

Sequenced here: peripheral blood mononuclear cells (PBMCs), sampled at new diagnosis, from a patient treated with antithyroid drugs. The receptors stem from a woman aged 50 to 60 with Graves disease. The CDR3 runs from the conserved cysteine through the conserved F or W. The order of the fields is clone size, J gene, V gene, CDR3 protein. The size field is filled for only some rows; it gives once, few, many or a size class.

many TRBJ2-4 TRBV11-1 CASASLSRRRIQYF
many TRBJ1-6 TRBV12-3/TRBV12-4 CASSLVRDDSPLHF
NA TRBJ2-2 TRBV30 CAWSRGQGATGELFF
many TRBJ1-3 TRBV9 CASSATGSGNTIYF
many TRBJ1-2 TRBV3-1 CASSQDGGSYGYTF
few TRBJ1-6 TRBV5-4 CASSLEQDNSPLHF
many TRBJ2-7 TRBV28 CASSITPTGYEQYF
few TRBJ2-4 TRBV13 CASSLLVGGLAKNIQYF
many TRBJ2-1 TRBV2 CASSEVPGLYNEQFF
many TRBJ2-7 TRBV29-1 CSIAVDRVGSYEQYF
few TRBJ2-7 TRBV20-1 CSARLAISTYEQYF
many TRBJ2-7 TRBV2 CASKGDRAYEQYF
many TRBJ2-1 TRBV10-2 CASSALSSYNEQFF
many TRBJ2-1 TRBV11-2 CASSPSGFPSSSYNEQFF
few TRBJ2-1 TRBV29-1 CSVAQAVNEQFF
few TRBJ2-7 TRBV5-1 CASSLLPGQRYEQYF
many TRBJ1-5 TRBV27 CASSRVWTAGNQPQHF
NA TRBJ1-2 TRBV6-1 CASSEPGRITNYGYTF
few TRBJ1-5 TRBV2 CASSGAHIDQPQHF
NA TRBJ2-1 TRBV3-1 CASSQDGTSGSLGEQFF
many TRBJ2-3 TRBV28 CASSLFAGRELPDTQYF
few TRBJ1-1 TRBV28 CASILNGNTEAFF